A single sample gave rise to the 14 T cell receptor beta chains below, sequenced in a study of CD8+CD57+ T cells in acquired aplastic anemia. Genomic DNA was employed as the template in profiling TCR beta VDJ and CDR3. TCRdb re-called the reads with MiXCR, one entry per CDR3 protein. The sample holds approximately 170,000 distinct CDR3 sequences, less than 50% seen once. Patients selected for sequencing had displayed CD8+CD57+ cell expansion by flow cytometry. Source material: sorted CD4+, CD8+, or CD8+CD57+ T cells (not recorded which) from PBMCs. These receptors all come from a human donor with aplastic anemia.

CDR3 amino acids: CASSNPGSYYGYTF. The CDR3 bases are TGTGCCAGTAGTAACCCAGGGTCGTACTATGGCTACACCTTC. The chain joins TRBV5-6 to TRBJ1-2; possibly TRBD1 for D (5 bases). This CDR3 comprises 14 residues. The V and J ends lost 8 bases and 3 bases respectively, with 17 bases between them. Germline CDR1 reads SGHDT; CDR2 reads YYEEEE.

This clonotype was observed once. This rearrangement joins TRBV29-1 to TRBJ1-5; 10 nucleotides agree with TRBD1. The CDR3 is 13 amino acids. With 6 bases clipped from V and 5 bases from J, the junction kept 4 bases outside the gene matches. Germline CDR1 is SQVTM and CDR2 is ANQGSEA. CDR3 sequence reads: CSVTGTGDQPQHF. In DNA, the CDR3 is TGCAGCGTAACCGGGACAGGGGATCAGCCCCAGCATTTT.

This clonotype has a count of ten or more. The chain has TRBV7-3 and TRBJ1-1, with D possibly TRBD1 on 6 matching bases. The ends were cut back, 6 bases at V and 1 base at J, with 9 bases in the middle. The germline V gene encodes CDR1 SGHTA and CDR2 FQGTGA. The CDR3 length is 13 residues. CDR3 sequence reads: CASSEGGNTEAFF. The CDR3 DNA reads as TGTGCCAGCAGTGAAGGGGGGAACACTGAAGCTTTCTTT.

The table lists this clonotype with many counts. The chain carries TRBV6-4 and TRBJ1-2, with D tentatively TRBD1 (5 bases). Germline V gives CDR1 MRHNA, CDR2 SNTAGT. V lost 0 bases, J lost 8 bases, and 13 bases lay in between. This CDR3 has 14 amino acids. CDR3 coding DNA: TGTGCCAGCAGTGACTCACAGGCTCTTGGCGGCTACACCTTC. It is translated as CASSDSQALGGYTF.

This chain uses TRBV29-1 with TRBJ2-4, with a possible D match to TRBD1 (6 bases). The germline V gene has CDR1 SQVTM and CDR2 ANQGSEA. This CDR3 has 14 amino acids. The V end lost 7 bases, the J end lost 3 bases, and 16 bases lay between the germline ends. The CDR3 reads CSADRPKLKNIQYF. Written as DNA, the CDR3 is TGCAGCGCGGACAGACCGAAACTCAAAAACATTCAGTACTTC.

This clonotype was detected ten times or more. V usage is TRBV9 and J usage is TRBJ1-2, with 10 nucleotides matching TRBD1. Germline CDR1 SGDLS, CDR2 YYNGEE. The V segment lost 3 bases and the J segment 4 bases; nucleotides outside the gene matches: 9. The CDR3 spans 16 residues. CDR3 nucleotides: TGTGCCAGCAGCGGAGGACCGACAGGGGGCCCCTATGGCTACACCTTC. Its translation is CASSGGPTGGPYGYTF.

This chain joins TRBV15 and TRBJ1-1; 7 positions agree with TRBD1. The germline V gene has CDR1 LNHNV and CDR2 YYDKDF (reference sequence). V shed 1 base and J 7 bases; nucleotides not matched to a gene: 9. This CDR3 contains 15 residues. The CDR3 DNA reads TGTGCCACCAGCAGAGGAGGGGGCCGGGACTTTGAAGCTTTCTTT. Encoded protein: CATSRGGGRDFEAFF.

In this sample, this clonotype turned up many times. The J gene is TRBJ1-1, the V gene TRBV19; tentative D call: TRBD1 (5 bases). With 1 base removed from V and 1 base from J, the gap between germline ends came to 10 bases. This CDR3 contains 15 residues. Germline V gives CDR1 LNHDA, CDR2 SQIVND (reference sequence). CDR3 DNA sequence: TGTGCCAGTAGTATAGGGAGGGGTGGGAACACTGAAGCTTTCTTT. It codes for CASSIGRGGNTEAFF.

The chain employs TRBV2 and TRBJ1-2, with D possibly being TRBD1 (6 bases). This CDR3 is 12 amino acids long. CDR1 SNHLY and CDR2 FYNNEI come from the germline V gene. Trimming left V 9 bases short and J 8 bases short, with 16 bases between. The DNA of the CDR3 is TGTGCCAGTAGGGGGGACTTCTGGGGCTACACCTTC. Amino acids: CASRGDFWGYTF. Variable domain in full (rest from reference TRBV2 and TRBJ1-2): EPEVTQTPSHQVTQMGQEVILRCVPISNHLYFYWYRQILGQKVEFLVSFYNNEISEKSEIFDDQFSVERPDGSNFTLKIRSTKLEDSAMYFCASRGDFWGYTFGSGTRLTVV.

This clonotype has ten or more counts. V gene TRBV6-1 combines with J gene TRBJ1-1; D remains unclear. The V end lost 0 bases, the J end lost 5 bases, and 10 bases lay between the germline ends. This CDR3 is built from 14 residues. Germline CDR1 reads MNHNS; CDR2 reads SASEGT. CDR3 coding DNA: TGTGCCAGCAGTGAAGCGGGAGGTCCTACTGAAGCTTTCTTT. This translates into CASSEAGGPTEAFF.

The chain employs TRBV9 and TRBJ2-3, with 12 positions matching TRBD2. Germline-derived CDR1 and CDR2 are SGDLS and YYNGEE. V lost 3 bases, J lost 3 bases, and 5 bases stayed unmatched. CDR3 size: 16 residues. DNA for the CDR3: TGTGCCAGCAGCGAAGCCCTAGCGGGGGGGACAGATACGCAGTATTTT. Its protein product is CASSEALAGGTDTQYF. Combining the CDR3 with reference TRBV9 and TRBJ2-3 gives the whole variable domain DSGVTQTPKHLITATGQRVTLRCSPRSGDLSVYWYQQSLDQGLQFLIQYYNGEERAKGNILERFSAQQFPDLHSELNLSSLELGDSALYFCASSEALAGGTDTQYFGPGTRLTVL.

The rearrangement links TRBV7-2 to TRBJ2-1; D is possibly TRBD1 (5 bases). Between the trimmed V and J ends, which lost 7 bases and 8 bases, there was a span of 12 bases. CDR1 is SGHTA, CDR2 FQGNSA, per germline. The CDR3 extends over 12 amino acids. The CDR3 sequence: CASTRVQDEQFF. In DNA, the CDR3 is TGTGCCAGCACCCGGGTACAGGATGAGCAGTTCTTC. Drawing the rest from reference TRBV7-2 and TRBJ2-1, the complete variable domain is GAGVSQSPSNKVTEKGKDVELRCDPISGHTALYWYRQSLGQGLEFLIYFQGNSAPDKSGLPSDRFSAERTGGSVSTLTIQRTQQEDSAVYLCASTRVQDEQFFGPGTRLTVL.

This clonotype was counted ten times or more. The chain links TRBV19 to TRBJ2-1; 7 nucleotides match TRBD1. From germline, CDR1 is LNHDA and CDR2 SQIVND (reference sequence). The CDR3 has 13 residues. The V gene end was trimmed by 3 bases and the J gene end by 5 bases; junction bases not matched to a gene: 1. The chain's CDR3 is CASSMGTDNEQFF. For the CDR3, the DNA is TGTGCCAGTAGTATGGGGACAGACAATGAGCAGTTCTTC.

This clonotype was observed many times. The chain joins TRBV6-5 to TRBJ2-7; D is unclear. Germline V gives CDR1 MNHEY, CDR2 SVGAGI. The CDR3 extends over 15 amino acids. With 3 bases removed from V and 1 base from J, the gap between germline ends came to 13 bases. The CDR3 protein is CASSYTPDPSYEQYF. CDR3 nucleotides: TGTGCCAGCAGTTATACCCCCGACCCGTCCTACGAGCAGTACTTC.